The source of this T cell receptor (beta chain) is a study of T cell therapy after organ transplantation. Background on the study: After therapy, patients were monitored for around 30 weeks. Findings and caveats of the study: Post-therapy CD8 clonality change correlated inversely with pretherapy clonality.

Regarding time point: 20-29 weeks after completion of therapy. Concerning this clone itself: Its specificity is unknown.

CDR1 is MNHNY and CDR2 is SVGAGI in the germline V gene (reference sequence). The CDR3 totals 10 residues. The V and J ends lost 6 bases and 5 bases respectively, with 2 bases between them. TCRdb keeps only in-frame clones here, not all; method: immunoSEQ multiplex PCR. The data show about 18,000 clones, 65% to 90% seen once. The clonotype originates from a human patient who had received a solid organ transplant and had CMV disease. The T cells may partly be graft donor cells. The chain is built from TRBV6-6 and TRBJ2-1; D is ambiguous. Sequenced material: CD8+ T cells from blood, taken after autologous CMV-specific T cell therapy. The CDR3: CASRDNEQFF. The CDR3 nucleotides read TGTGCCAGCAGGGACAATGAGCAGTTCTTC.